The TCR beta chain under discussion was sequenced for a study of T cells after yellow fever vaccination. Points from the study as a whole: Most primary-vaccination clones reappeared after the booster (about 96% CD4, about 90% CD8). CD4 and CD8 compartments shared a small share of clonotypes.

TCRdb reanalysed the 5' RACE reads using MiXCR and keeps one entry per CDR3 protein. The data hold some 320,000 distinct CDR3 sequences, with around a tenth observed a single time. V was shortened by 11 bases and J by 1 base, with 14 bases between the two germline ends. The CDR3 covers 13 residues. Germline values: CDR1 SEHNR, CDR2 FQNEAQ (reference sequence). About this clonotype: As yet, its antigen is unknown.

This chain connects TRBV7-9 to TRBJ1-1; no clear D. This TCR was recovered from a man between 18 and 29 years old who received the YFV17D yellow fever vaccine. Source: CD4+ T cells sorted from PBMCs, taken 45 days after the yellow fever booster vaccination. The CDR3 loop is CAGSRFGNTEAFF. DNA of the CDR3: TGTGCCGGATCCCGATTCGGGAACACTGAAGCTTTCTTT.